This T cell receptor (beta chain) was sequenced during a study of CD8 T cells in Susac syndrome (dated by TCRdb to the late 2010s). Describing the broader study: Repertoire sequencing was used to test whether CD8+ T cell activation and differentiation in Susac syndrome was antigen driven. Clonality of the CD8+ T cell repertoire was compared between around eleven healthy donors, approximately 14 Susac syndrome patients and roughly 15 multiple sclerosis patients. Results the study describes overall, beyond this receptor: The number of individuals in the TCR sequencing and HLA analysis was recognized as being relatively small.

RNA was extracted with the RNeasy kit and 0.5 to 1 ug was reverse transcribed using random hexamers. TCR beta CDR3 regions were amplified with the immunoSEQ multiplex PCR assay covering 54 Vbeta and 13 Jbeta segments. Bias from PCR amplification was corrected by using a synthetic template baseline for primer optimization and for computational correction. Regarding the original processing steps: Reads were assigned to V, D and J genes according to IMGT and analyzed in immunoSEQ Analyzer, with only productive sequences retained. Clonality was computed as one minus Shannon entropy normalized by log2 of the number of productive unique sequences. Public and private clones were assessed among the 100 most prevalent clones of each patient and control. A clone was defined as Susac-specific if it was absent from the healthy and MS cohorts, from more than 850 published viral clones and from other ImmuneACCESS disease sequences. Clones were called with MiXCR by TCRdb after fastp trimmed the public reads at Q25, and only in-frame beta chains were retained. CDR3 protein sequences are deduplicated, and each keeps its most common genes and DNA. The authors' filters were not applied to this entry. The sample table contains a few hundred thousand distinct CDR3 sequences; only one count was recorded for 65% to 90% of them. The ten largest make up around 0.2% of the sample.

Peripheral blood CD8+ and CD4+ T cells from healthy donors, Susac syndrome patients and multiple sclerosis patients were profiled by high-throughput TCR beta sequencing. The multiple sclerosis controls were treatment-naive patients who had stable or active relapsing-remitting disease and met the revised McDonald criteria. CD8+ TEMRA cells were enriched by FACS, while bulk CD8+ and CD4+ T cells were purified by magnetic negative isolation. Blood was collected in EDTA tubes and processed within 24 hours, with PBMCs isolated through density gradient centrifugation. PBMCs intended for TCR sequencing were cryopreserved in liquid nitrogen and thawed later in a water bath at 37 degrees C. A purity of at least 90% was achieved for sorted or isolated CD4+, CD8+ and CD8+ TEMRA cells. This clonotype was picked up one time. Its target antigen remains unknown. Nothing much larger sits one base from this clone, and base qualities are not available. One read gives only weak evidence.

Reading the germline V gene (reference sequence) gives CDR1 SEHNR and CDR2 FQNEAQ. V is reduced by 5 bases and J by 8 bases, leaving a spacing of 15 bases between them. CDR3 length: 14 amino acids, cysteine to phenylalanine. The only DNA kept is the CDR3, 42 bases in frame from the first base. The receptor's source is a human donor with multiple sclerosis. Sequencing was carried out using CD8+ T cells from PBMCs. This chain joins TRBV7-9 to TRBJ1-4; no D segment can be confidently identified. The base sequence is TGTGCCAGCAGCCAGACCATGGGGAGGGAAAAACTGTTTTTT. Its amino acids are CASSQTMGREKLFF.